The subject of this entry is one T cell receptor (beta chain). Its specificity is unknown. This sample is part of a study of cytomegalovirus exposure and HLA in healthy donors. As for the study in general: Unique TCRs from HLA-typed donors, 80 million to 100 million of them, were held in an early data release. Whole-study results and caveats: A link between a missense DCLRE1C variant and TCR beta V- and J-gene trimming emerged from a later analysis. Previous analysis showed most TCR beta V segments were productive about 87% or about 30% of the time. The authors enumerated under 200 TCR beta chains as linked to cytomegalovirus.

The PCR contained 60 Vbeta and 13 Jbeta primers. This table comes from immunoSEQ multiplex PCR, and its TCRdb copy is limited to in-frame clones, with some not included. The sample gives 100,000 to 150,000 clones, 77% of which show up once; roughly 1% is in the top ten. The germline V and J ends were trimmed by 2 bases and 6 bases, with 3 bases remaining between them. Germline V gives CDR1 SGHNT, CDR2 YENEEA. CDR3 length equals 11 residues. The TCR comes from a woman aged 55-75 years in good health and CMV-seronegative. V usage is TRBV11-3 and J usage is TRBJ2-3; D is unresolved. The specimen sequenced was PBMCs. The CDR3 loop reads CASSLSDTQYF. The CDR3 DNA sequence: TGTGCCAGCAGCTTATCGGATACGCAGTATTTT.